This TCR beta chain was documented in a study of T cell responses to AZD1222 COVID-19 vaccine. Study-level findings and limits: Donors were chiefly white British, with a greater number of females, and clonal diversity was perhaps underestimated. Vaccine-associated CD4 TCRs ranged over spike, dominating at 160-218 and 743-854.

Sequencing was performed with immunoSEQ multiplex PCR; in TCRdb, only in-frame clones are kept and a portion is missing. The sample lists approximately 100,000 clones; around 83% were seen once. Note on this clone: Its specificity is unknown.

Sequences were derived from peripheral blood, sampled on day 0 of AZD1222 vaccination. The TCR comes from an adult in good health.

This CDR3 reads CASSLGYSGRYNEQFF. CDR3 nucleotides: TGTGCCAGCAGCTTAGGATATAGCGGGAGATACAATGAGCAGTTCTTC. The chain employs TRBV7-9 and TRBJ2-1, with TRBD2 matching over 9 bases. V shed 1 base, J shed 4 bases, and the junction held 5 bases outside the gene matches. Germline CDR1 and CDR2: SEHNR and FQNEAQ (reference sequence). The CDR3 is 16 amino acids.